These T cell receptor beta chains were read from a single sample in a study of blood T cell repertoires in COVID-19. Measured with immunoSEQ multiplex PCR; TCRdb has only the in-frame clones, and not every one. In the table there are around 190,000 clones, more than 75% of which are singletons. The sequenced sample consisted of peripheral blood. The receptors were gathered from an older woman with COVID-19, enrolled during active disease. Each CDR3 is given with its conserved first and last residue. D genes are given only for firm matches. Not every row has a clone size; where given, it reads once, few, many or a size class.

>TRBJ2-2|TRBV2|-|-
CASSEPKGTGELFF
TGTGCCAGCAGTGAACCAAAGGGGACCGGGGAGCTGTTTTTT
>TRBJ2-3|TRBV5-1|-|-
CASSLRGLSTDTQYF
TGCGCCAGCAGCTTGAGGGGCCTTAGCACAGATACGCAGTATTTT
>TRBJ1-6|TRBV28|-|-
CASGSGGSPLHF
TGTGCCAGCGGATCCGGGGGTTCACCCCTCCACTTT
>TRBJ2-5|TRBV7-3|once|TRBD2
CASSPRRGAQETQYF
TGTGCCAGCAGCCCGAGGCGGGGGGCTCAAGAGACCCAGTACTTC
>TRBJ2-5|TRBV6-1|-|TRBD2
CASTLAAYQETQYF
TGTGCCAGCACCCTAGCGGCGTACCAAGAGACCCAGTACTTC
>TRBJ2-5|TRBV4-1|-|-
CASSQDGQTQETQYF
TGCGCCAGCAGCCAAGATGGACAGACCCAAGAGACCCAGTACTTC
>TRBJ1-2|TRBV30|-|TRBD1
CAWSATGVRGYTF
TGTGCCTGGAGTGCGACAGGGGTGAGAGGCTACACCTTC
>TRBJ2-3|TRBV11-3|-|-
CASSLRPSDTQYF
TGTGCCAGCAGCCTTCGTCCTTCAGATACGCAGTATTTT
>TRBJ2-5|TRBV5-4|once|TRBD1
CASSSAGTGGEYQYF
TGTGCCAGCAGCTCCGCCGGGACAGGGGGCGAGTACCAGTACTTC
>TRBJ1-1|TRBV2|-|-
CASSEAKGRATEAFF
TGTGCCAGCAGTGAAGCGAAAGGGAGAGCTACTGAAGCTTTCTTT
>TRBJ2-3|TRBV19|-|-
CASSISASGGGTADTQYF
TGTGCCAGTAGTATATCGGCGTCAGGTGGGGGGACGGCAGATACGCAGTATTTT
>TRBJ1-4|TRBV9|-|TRBD1
CASSVTGQGLSEKLFF
TGTGCCAGCAGCGTAACTGGACAGGGGTTAAGTGAAAAACTGTTTTTT
>TRBJ2-3|TRBV11-3|-|TRBD2
CASSLSRGGHTDTQYF
TGTGCCAGCAGCTTAAGCCGGGGGGGACACACAGATACGCAGTATTTT
>TRBJ1-5|TRBV2|-|TRBD1
CASSWDREGQPQHF
TGTGCCAGCAGTTGGGACAGGGAGGGTCAGCCCCAGCATTTT
>TRBJ1-5|TRBV6-2/TRBV6-3|few|TRBD1
CASSQGQVNQPQHF
TGTGCCAGCAGCCAAGGACAGGTAAATCAGCCCCAGCATTTT
>TRBJ2-5|TRBV6-2/TRBV6-3|-|TRBD2
CASSYSIAGGLPSGETQYF
TGTGCCAGCAGTTACTCTATAGCGGGGGGCCTCCCATCGGGGGAGACCCAGTACTTC
>TRBJ1-5|TRBV27|-|TRBD1
CASSLGQGVGPQHF
TGTGCCAGCAGTTTGGGGCAGGGGGTCGGGCCCCAGCATTTT
>TRBJ1-5|TRBV28|few|TRBD1
CAGNRGSQPQHF
TGTGCCGGCAACAGGGGGAGTCAGCCCCAGCATTTT
>TRBJ2-2|TRBV7-6|-|TRBD1
CASSFGTGDTYSGELFF
TGTGCCAGCAGCTTCGGGACAGGGGATACATATTCCGGGGAGCTGTTTTTT
>TRBJ1-2|TRBV2|many|-
CASSDLQNYGYTF
TGTGCCAGCAGTGACCTACAGAACTATGGCTACACCTTC
>TRBJ1-1|TRBV5-1|-|TRBD1
CASSPEGAGRGRTEAFF
TGCGCCAGCAGCCCGGAGGGGGCGGGACGGGGAAGAACTGAAGCTTTCTTT
>TRBJ2-3|TRBV19|-|-
CASSIGQGPTDTQYF
TGTGCCAGTAGTATAGGCCAGGGCCCCACAGATACGCAGTATTTT
>TRBJ2-7|TRBV7-2|once|TRBD2
CASSFGLAGDEQYF
TGTGCCAGCAGCTTCGGACTAGCGGGAGACGAGCAGTACTTC
>TRBJ1-4|TRBV5-1|-|TRBD1
CASSAGTGEGKLFF
TGCGCCAGCAGCGCCGGGACAGGAGAGGGAAAACTGTTTTTT
>TRBJ1-1|TRBV9|-|TRBD1
CASSGTQGASTEAFF
TGTGCCAGCAGCGGGACACAGGGGGCAAGCACTGAAGCTTTCTTT
>TRBJ1-1|TRBV19|-|-
CASSIRVFTEAFF
TGTGCCAGTAGTATCAGGGTTTTCACTGAAGCTTTCTTT
>TRBJ2-2|TRBV2|-|TRBD2
CASSAGTRAGELFF
TGTGCCAGCAGTGCCGGGACTAGGGCCGGGGAGCTGTTTTTT
>TRBJ1-4|TRBV11-2|-|TRBD1
CASSFRGQANEKLFF
TGTGCCAGCAGCTTTAGAGGACAGGCAAATGAAAAACTGTTTTTT
>TRBJ2-7|TRBV19|-|TRBD2
CASTRLASYEQYF
TGTGCCAGTACTAGACTAGCCTCCTACGAGCAGTACTTC
>TRBJ1-6|TRBV9|-|TRBD1
CASSIGQGNSPLHF
TGTGCCAGCAGCATCGGACAGGGGAATTCACCCCTCCACTTT
>TRBJ2-1|TRBV13|-|TRBD2
CASSLFHRASGLSSYNEQFF
TGTGCCAGCAGCTTATTTCACCGGGCTAGCGGGTTGAGCTCCTACAATGAGCAGTTCTTC
>TRBJ2-2|TRBV24-1|-|TRBD1
CATSARLGTGGTGELFF
TGTGCCACCAGCGCCCGACTCGGGACAGGGGGAACCGGGGAGCTGTTTTTT
>TRBJ2-1|TRBV23-1|-|-
CASSTLGAPNYNEQFF
TGCGCCAGCAGCACTTTGGGGGCCCCCAACTACAATGAGCAGTTCTTC
>TRBJ2-3|TRBV7-2|-|TRBD2
CASSLRTSGNTDTQYF
TGTGCCAGCAGCTTGCGGACTAGCGGCAACACAGATACGCAGTATTTT
>TRBJ1-5|TRBV12-3/TRBV12-4|-|-
CASTRGSNQPQHF
TGTGCCAGCACAAGGGGGAGCAATCAGCCCCAGCATTTT
>TRBJ2-5|TRBV28|-|-
CASSRGETQYF
TGTGCCAGCAGTCGCGGGGAGACCCAGTACTTC
>TRBJ2-5|TRBV27|-|TRBD2
CASSLWGGQETQYF
TGTGCCAGCAGTTTATGGGGAGGGCAGGAGACCCAGTACTTC
>TRBJ2-5|TRBV7-3|-|TRBD2
CASSRVAGDRETQYF
TGTGCCAGCAGTCGAGTAGCGGGAGATCGGGAGACCCAGTACTTC
>TRBJ2-7|TRBV6-2/TRBV6-3|-|-
CASSYSGAYEQYF
TGTGCCAGCAGTTACTCAGGGGCCTACGAGCAGTACTTC
>TRBJ2-3|TRBV5-5|-|-
CASSQDVAPADTQYF
TGTGCCAGCAGCCAGGATGTTGCCCCGGCAGATACGCAGTATTTT
>TRBJ2-3|TRBV7-9|-|-
CASSSTGRGTDTQYF
TGTGCCAGCAGCTCTACAGGGCGCGGCACAGATACGCAGTATTTT
>TRBJ1-5|TRBV24-1|many|TRBD1
CATSEGQGSNQPQHF
TGTGCCACCAGTGAGGGACAGGGGAGCAATCAGCCCCAGCATTTT